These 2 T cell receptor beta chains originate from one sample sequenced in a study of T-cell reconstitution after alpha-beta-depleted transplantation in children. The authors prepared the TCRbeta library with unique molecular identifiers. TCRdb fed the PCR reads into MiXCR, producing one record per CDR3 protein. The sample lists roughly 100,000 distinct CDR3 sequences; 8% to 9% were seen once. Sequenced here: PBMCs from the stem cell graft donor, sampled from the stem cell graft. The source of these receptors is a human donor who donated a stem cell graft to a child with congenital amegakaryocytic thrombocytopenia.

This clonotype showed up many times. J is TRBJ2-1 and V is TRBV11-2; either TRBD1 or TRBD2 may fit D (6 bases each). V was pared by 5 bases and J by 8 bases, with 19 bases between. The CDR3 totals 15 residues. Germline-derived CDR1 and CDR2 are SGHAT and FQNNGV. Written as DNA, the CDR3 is TGTGCCAGCAGCCTCCGACGGGGGCGGATGGATGAGCAGTTCTTC. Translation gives CASSLRRGRMDEQFF.

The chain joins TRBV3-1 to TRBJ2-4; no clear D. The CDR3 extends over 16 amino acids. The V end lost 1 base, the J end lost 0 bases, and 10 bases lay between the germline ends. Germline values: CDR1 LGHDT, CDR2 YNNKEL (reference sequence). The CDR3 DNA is TGTGCCAGCAGCCAAGGGGATTTTCTAGCCAAAAACATTCAGTACTTC. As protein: CASSQGDFLAKNIQYF.